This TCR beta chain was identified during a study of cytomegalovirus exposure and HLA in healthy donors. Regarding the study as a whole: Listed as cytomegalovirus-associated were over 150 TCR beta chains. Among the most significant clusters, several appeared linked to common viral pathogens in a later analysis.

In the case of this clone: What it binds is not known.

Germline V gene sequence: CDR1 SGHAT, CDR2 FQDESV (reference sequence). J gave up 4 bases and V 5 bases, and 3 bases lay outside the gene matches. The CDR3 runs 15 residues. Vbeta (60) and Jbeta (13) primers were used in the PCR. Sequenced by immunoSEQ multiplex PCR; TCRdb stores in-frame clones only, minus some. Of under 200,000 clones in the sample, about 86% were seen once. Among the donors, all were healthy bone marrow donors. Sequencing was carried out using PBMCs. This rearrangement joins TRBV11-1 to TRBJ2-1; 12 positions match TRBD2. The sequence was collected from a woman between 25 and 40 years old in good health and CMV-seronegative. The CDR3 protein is CASSVGLAGYNEQFF. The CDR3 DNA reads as TGTGCCAGCAGCGTTGGACTAGCGGGGTACAATGAGCAGTTCTTC.